This T cell receptor beta chain was identified during a study of cytomegalovirus exposure and HLA in healthy donors. With V trimmed by 5 bases and J by 0 bases, 4 bases remained unmatched. The CDR3 is 15 residues long. Germline assignment: CDR1 SGHTA and CDR2 FQGNSA. TCRdb keeps only in-frame clones here, not all; method: immunoSEQ multiplex PCR. The top ten clones hold more than 1.1% of a sample with 150,000 to 200,000 clones, 86% of them seen once. The specimen sequenced was PBMCs. The receptor was derived from a woman aged 18 to 35 in good health and CMV-seronegative. This chain links TRBV7-2 with TRBJ2-3, with 8 bases identical to TRBD1. CDR3: CASSRQGLSTDTQYF. The CDR3 nucleotides read TGTGCCAGCAGCAGACAGGGGTTGAGCACAGATACGCAGTATTTT. Complete variable domain (other parts from reference TRBV7-2 and TRBJ2-3): GAGVSQSPSNKVTEKGKDVELRCDPISGHTALYWYRQSLGQGLEFLIYFQGNSAPDKSGLPSDRFSAERTGGSVSTLTIQRTQQEDSAVYLCASSRQGLSTDTQYFGPGTRLTVL.